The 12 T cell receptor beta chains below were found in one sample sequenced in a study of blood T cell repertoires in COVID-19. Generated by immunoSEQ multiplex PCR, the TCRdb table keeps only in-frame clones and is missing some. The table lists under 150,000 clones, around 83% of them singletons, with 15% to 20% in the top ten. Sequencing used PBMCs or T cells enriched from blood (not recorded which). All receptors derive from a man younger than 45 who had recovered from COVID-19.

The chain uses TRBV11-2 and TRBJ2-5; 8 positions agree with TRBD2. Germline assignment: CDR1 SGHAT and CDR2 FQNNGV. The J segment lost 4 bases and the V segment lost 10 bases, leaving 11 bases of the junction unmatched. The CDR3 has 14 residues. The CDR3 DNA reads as TGTGCCACCAAGCGGGAGAGGGTAGGAGAGACCCAGTACTTC. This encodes CATKRERVGETQYF.

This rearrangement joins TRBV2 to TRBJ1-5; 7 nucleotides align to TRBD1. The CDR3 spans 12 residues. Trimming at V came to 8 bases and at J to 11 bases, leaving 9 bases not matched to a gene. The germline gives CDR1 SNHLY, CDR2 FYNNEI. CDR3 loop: CASGTANRAQHF. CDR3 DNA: TGTGCCAGCGGGACAGCCAACAGGGCCCAGCATTTT.

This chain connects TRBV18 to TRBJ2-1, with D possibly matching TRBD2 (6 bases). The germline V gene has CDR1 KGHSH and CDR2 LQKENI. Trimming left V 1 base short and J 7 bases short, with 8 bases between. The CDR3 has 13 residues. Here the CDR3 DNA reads TGTGCCAGCTCACCACAGGGGAGGAATGAGCAGTTCTTC. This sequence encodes CASSPQGRNEQFF. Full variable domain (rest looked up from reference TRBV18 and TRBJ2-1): NAGVMQNPRHLVRRRGQEARLRCSPMKGHSHVYWYRQLPEEGLKFMVYLQKENIIDESGMPKERFSAEFPKEGPSILRIQQVVRGDSAAYFCASSPQGRNEQFFGPGTRLTVL.

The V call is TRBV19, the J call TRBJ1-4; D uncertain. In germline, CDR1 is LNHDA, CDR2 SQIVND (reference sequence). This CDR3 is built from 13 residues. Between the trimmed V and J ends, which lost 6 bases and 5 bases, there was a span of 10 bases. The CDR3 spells CASRPGVNEKLFF. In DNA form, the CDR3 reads TGTGCCAGTAGGCCAGGCGTAAATGAAAAACTGTTTTTT.

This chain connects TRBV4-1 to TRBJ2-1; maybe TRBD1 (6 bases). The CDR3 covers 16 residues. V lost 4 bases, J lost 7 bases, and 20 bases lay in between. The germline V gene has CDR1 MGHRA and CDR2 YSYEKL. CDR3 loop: CASSREVGSGENEQFF. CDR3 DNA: TGCGCCAGCAGCCGAGAGGTGGGGTCAGGGGAGAATGAGCAGTTCTTC.

The CDR3 here is CASSLFYSYEQYF. The CDR3 nucleotides read TGCGCCAGCAGCTTGTTCTACTCCTACGAGCAGTACTTC. The chain couples TRBV5-1 to TRBJ2-7, with D hard to call. V was pared by 1 base and J by 0 bases, with 5 bases between. The germline V gene has CDR1 SGHRS and CDR2 YFSETQ. This CDR3 region has 13 residues.

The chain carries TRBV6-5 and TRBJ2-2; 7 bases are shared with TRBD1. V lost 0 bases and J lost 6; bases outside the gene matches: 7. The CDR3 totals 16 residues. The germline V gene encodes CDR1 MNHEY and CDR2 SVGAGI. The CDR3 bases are TGTGCCAGCAGTTACTCCGGGACAGTATACCCCGGGGAGCTGTTTTTT. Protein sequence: CASSYSGTVYPGELFF.

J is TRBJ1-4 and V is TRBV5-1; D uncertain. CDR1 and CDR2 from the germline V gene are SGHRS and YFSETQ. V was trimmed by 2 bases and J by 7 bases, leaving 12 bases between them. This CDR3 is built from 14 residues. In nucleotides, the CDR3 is TGCGCCAGCAGCTTCGGAGGAGGGTCTGAAAAACTGTTTTTT. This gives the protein CASSFGGGSEKLFF.

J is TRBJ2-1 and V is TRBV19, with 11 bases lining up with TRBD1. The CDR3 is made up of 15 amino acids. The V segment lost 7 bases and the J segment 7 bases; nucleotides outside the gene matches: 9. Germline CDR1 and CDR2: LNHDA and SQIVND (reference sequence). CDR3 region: CASIPGTGGLNEQFF. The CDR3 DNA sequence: TGTGCCAGTATCCCCGGGACAGGGGGTCTTAATGAGCAGTTCTTC.

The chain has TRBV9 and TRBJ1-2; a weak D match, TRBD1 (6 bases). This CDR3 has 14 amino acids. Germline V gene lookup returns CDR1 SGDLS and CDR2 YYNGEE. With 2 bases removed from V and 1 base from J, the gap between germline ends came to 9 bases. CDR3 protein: CASSVDSRNYGYTF. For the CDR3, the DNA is TGTGCCAGCAGCGTGGACAGTCGTAACTATGGCTACACCTTC.

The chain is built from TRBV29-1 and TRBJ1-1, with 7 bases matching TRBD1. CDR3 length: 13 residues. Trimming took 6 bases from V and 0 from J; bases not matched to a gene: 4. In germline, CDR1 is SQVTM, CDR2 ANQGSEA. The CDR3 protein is CSVTGQMNTEAFF. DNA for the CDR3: TGCAGCGTGACGGGACAGATGAACACTGAAGCTTTCTTT.

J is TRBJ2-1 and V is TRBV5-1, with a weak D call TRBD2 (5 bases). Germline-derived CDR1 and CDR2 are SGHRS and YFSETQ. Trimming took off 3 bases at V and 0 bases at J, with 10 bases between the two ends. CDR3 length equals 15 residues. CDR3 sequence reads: CASSSIGDSYNEQFF. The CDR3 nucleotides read TGCGCCAGCAGCTCAATCGGGGACTCCTACAATGAGCAGTTCTTC.